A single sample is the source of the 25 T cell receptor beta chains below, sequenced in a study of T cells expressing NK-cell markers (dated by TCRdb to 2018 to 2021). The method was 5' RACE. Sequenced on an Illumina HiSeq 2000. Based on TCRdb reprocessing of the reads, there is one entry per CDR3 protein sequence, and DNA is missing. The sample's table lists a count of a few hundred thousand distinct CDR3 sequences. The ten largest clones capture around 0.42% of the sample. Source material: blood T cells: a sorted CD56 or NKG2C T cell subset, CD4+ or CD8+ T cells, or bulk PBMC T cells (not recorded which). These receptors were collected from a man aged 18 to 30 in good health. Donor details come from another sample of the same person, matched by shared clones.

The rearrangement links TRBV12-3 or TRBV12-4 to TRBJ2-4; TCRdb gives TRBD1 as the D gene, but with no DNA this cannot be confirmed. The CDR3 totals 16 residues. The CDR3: CASRAPWGDGKNIQYF.

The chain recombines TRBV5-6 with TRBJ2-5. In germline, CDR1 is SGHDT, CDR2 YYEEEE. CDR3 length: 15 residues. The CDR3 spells CASSLVRGSQETQYF.

The CDR3 is CASSIGSSSYNEQFF. The chain has TRBV12-3 or TRBV12-4 and TRBJ2-1. The CDR3 sequence is 15 residues long.

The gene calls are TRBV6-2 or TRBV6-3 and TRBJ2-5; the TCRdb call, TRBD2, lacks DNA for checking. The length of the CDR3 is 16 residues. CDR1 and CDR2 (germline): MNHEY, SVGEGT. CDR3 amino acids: CASSYSMTSEDETQYF.

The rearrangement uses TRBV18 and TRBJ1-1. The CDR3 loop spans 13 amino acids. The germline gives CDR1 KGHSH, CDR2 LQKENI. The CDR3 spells CASSPRPDTEAFF. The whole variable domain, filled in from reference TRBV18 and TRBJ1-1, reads NAGVMQNPRHLVRRRGQEARLRCSPMKGHSHVYWYRQLPEEGLKFMVYLQKENIIDESGMPKERFSAEFPKEGPSILRIQQVVRGDSAAYFCASSPRPDTEAFFGQGTRLTVV.

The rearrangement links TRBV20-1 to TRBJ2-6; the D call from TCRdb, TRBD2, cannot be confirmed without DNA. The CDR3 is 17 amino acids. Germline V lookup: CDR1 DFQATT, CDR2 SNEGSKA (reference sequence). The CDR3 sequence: CSARDAGLISGANVLTF.

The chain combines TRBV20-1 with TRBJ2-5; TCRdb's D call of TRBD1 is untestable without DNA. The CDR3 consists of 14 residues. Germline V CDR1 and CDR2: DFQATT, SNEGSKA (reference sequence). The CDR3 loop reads CSAAWVGVGKTQYF.

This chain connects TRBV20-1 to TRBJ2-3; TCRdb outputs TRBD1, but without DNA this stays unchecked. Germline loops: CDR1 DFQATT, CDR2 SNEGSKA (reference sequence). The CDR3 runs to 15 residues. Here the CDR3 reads CSAYEPLDSTDTQYF.

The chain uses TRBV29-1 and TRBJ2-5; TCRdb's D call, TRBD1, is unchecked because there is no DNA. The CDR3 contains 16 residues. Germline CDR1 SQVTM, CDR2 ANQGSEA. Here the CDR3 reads CSVEVPRDWYQETQYF.

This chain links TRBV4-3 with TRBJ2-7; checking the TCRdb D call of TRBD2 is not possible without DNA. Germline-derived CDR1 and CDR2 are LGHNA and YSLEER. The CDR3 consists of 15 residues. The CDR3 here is CASSQTGLAVDEQYF.

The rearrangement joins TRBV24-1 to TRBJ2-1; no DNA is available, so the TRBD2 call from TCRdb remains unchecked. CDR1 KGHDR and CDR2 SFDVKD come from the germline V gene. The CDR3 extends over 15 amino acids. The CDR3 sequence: CATSDRAGGGNEQFF.

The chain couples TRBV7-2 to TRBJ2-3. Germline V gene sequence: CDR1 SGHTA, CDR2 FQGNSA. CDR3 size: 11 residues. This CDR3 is CASSYSVTQYF.

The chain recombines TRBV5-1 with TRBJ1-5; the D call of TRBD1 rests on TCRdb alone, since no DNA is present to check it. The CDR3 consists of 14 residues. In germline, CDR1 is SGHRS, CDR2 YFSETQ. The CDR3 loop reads CASSVTGVNQPQHF. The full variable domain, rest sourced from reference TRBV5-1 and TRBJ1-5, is KAGVTQTPRYLIKTRGQQVTLSCSPISGHRSVSWYQQTPGQGLQFLFEYFSETQRNKGNFPGRFSGRQFSNSRSEMNVSTLELGDSALYLCASSVTGVNQPQHFGDGTRLSIL.

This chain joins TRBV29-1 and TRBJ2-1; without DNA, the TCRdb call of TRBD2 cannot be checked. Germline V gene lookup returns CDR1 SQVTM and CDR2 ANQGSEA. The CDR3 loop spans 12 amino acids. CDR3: CSVPKRVGEQFF.

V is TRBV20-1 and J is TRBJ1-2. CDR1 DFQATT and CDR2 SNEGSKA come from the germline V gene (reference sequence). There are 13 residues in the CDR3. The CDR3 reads CSAGHSTNYGYTF.

CDR3 loop: CASGWTSGRRWTGELFF. The chain combines TRBV27 with TRBJ2-2; as DNA is missing, the TRBD2 call by TCRdb cannot be tested. This CDR3 is 17 amino acids long. Germline values: CDR1 MNHEY, CDR2 SMNVEV (reference sequence).

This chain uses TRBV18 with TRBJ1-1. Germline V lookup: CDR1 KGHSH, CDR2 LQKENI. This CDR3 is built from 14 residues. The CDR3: CASSPNDLNTEAFF. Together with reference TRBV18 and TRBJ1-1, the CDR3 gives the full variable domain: NAGVMQNPRHLVRRRGQEARLRCSPMKGHSHVYWYRQLPEEGLKFMVYLQKENIIDESGMPKERFSAEFPKEGPSILRIQQVVRGDSAAYFCASSPNDLNTEAFFGQGTRLTVV.

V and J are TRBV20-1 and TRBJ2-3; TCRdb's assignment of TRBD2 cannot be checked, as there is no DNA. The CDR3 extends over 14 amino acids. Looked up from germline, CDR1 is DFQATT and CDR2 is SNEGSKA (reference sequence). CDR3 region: CSARSSRRVDTQYF.

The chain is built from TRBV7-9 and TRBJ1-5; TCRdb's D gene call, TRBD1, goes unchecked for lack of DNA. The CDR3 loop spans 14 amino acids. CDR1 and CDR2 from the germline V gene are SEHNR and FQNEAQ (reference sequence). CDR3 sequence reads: CASSGTGENQPQHF. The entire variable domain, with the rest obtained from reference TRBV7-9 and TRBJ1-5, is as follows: DTGVSQNPRHKITKRGQNVTFRCDPISEHNRLYWYRQTLGQGPEFLTYFQNEAQLEKSRLLSDRFSAERPKGSFSTLEIQRTEQGDSAMYLCASSGTGENQPQHFGDGTRLSIL.

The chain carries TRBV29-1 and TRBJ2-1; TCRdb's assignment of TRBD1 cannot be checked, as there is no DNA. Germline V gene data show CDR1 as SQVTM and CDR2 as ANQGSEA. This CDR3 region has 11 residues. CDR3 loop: CSGQGAGEQFF.

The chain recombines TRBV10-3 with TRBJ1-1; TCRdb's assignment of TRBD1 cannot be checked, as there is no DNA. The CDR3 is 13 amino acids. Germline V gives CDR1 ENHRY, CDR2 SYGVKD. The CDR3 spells CAISQGQGRGAFF.

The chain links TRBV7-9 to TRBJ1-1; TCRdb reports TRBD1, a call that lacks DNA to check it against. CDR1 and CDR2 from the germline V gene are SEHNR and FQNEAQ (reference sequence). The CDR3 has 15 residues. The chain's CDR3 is CASSIDRGRWTEAFF.

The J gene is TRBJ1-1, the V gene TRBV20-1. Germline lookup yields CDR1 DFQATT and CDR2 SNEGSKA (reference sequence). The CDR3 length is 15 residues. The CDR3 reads CSARDTWEGYTEAFF.

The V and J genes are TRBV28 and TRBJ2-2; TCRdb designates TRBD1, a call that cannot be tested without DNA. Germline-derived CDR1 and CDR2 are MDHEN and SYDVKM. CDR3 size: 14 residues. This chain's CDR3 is CASSSPGSTGELFF. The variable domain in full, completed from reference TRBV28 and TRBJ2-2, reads DVKVTQSSRYLVKRTGEKVFLECVQDMDHENMFWYRQDPGLGLRLIYFSYDVKMKEKGDIPEGYSVSREKKERFSLILESASTNQTSMYLCASSSPGSTGELFFGEGSRLTVL.

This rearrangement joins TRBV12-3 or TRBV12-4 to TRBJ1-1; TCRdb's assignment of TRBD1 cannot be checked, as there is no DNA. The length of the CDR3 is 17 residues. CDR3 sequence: CASSLLGQGGRDTEAFF.